The clone carrying this T cell receptor beta chain was picked up many times. What it recognizes is unknown. The read ends 3 residues early relative to the CDR3; the germline J gene fills the gap. The germline V and J ends were trimmed by 3 bases and 4 bases, with 15 bases remaining between them. This CDR3 is built from 14 residues. The germline V gene encodes CDR1 DFQATT and CDR2 SNEGSKA (reference sequence). These data are taken from a study of T cell clonality in common variable immunodeficiency. Sequencing input was equivalent genomic DNA from CVID and controls. Generated by immunoSEQ multiplex PCR, the TCRdb table keeps only in-frame clones and is missing some. The specimen has about 34,000 clones, none found just once. Whole-study results and caveats: Fewer deletions and N-nucleotide insertions were reportedly seen in common variable immunodeficiency TCR beta sequences. Repertoire-complication correlations in CVID were limited by patient heterogeneity.

The TCR originated in a person aged 18-70 years in good health. The chain links TRBV20-1 to TRBJ1-1, with D hard to call. The sample taken for sequencing was peripheral blood mononuclear cells. The CDR3 reads CSASLFAEATEAFF. The part of the CDR3 DNA that was read is TGCAGTGCTAGCCTTTTTGCTGAGGCCACTGAA.